Following are 22 T cell receptor beta chains from one sample sequenced in a study of T cell repertoires in ileal Crohn's disease. Time point meaning: neoterminal ileum biopsy at postoperative endoscopy, about 6 months after surgery. Profiled with immunoSEQ multiplex PCR; TCRdb holds only in-frame clones, not every one. The sample gives roughly 60,000 clones, 70% to 90% of which show up once; roughly 1.9% is in the top ten. Sequencing input: ileal tissue. The receptors derive from an adult with Crohn's disease.

This chain joins TRBV15 and TRBJ1-5; D ambiguous. Germline V gene lookup returns CDR1 LNHNV and CDR2 YYDKDF (reference sequence). V lost 0 bases, J lost 6 bases, and 9 bases lay in between. This CDR3 contains 14 residues. Written as DNA, the CDR3 is TGTGCCACCAGCAGAGATCGTAGCGGTCAGCCCCAGCATTTT. Encoded protein: CATSRDRSGQPQHF.

The rearrangement links TRBV18 to TRBJ1-2; 8 bases are a match to TRBD1. The V gene end was trimmed by 3 bases and the J gene end by 4 bases; junction bases not matched to a gene: 10. Germline CDR1 and CDR2: KGHSH and LQKENI. CDR3 length: 16 residues. DNA of the CDR3: TGTGCCAGCTCACCCCGAGGACAGGGAGAATTCTATGGCTACACCTTC. Its translation is CASSPRGQGEFYGYTF. Based on the CDR3 plus reference TRBV18 and TRBJ1-2, the full variable domain is NAGVMQNPRHLVRRRGQEARLRCSPMKGHSHVYWYRQLPEEGLKFMVYLQKENIIDESGMPKERFSAEFPKEGPSILRIQQVVRGDSAAYFCASSPRGQGEFYGYTFGSGTRLTVV.

V and J are TRBV4-2 and TRBJ2-3, with unresolved D. CDR1 is LGHNA, CDR2 YNFKEQ, per germline. Trimming took 1 base from V and 4 from J, leaving 9 bases between them. This CDR3 spans 14 amino acids. CDR3 nucleotide sequence: TGTGCCAGCAGCCAAGGCAATACGGCAGATACGCAGTATTTT. Residues: CASSQGNTADTQYF.

V usage is TRBV5-6 and J usage is TRBJ1-2; unclear D gene. The CDR3 loop spans 16 amino acids. V shed 7 bases and J shed 7 bases, with 26 bases lying between them. Germline CDR1 and CDR2: SGHDT and YYEEEE. CDR3 amino acids: CASDHRGRGGVGGYTF. The CDR3 DNA reads as TGTGCCAGCGATCATCGAGGCCGGGGAGGAGTAGGTGGCTACACCTTC. Drawing the rest from reference TRBV5-6 and TRBJ1-2, the complete variable domain is DAGVTQSPTHLIKTRGQQVTLRCSPKSGHDTVSWYQQALGQGPQFIFQYYEEEERQRGNFPDRFSGHQFPNYSSELNVNALLLGDSALYLCASDHRGRGGVGGYTFGSGTRLTVV.

The chain couples TRBV19 to TRBJ2-4, with 10 bases fitting TRBD2. Trimming at V came to 5 bases and at J to 10 bases, leaving 5 bases not matched to a gene. This CDR3 has 13 residues. Germline values: CDR1 LNHDA, CDR2 SQIVND (reference sequence). The CDR3 reads CASSDSGGTIQYF. CDR3 nucleotide sequence: TGTGCCAGTAGTGATAGCGGGGGGACTATTCAGTACTTC.

The rearrangement uses TRBV28 and TRBJ1-1, with D unresolved. Trimming cost V 5 bases and J 4 bases, with 14 bases left between them. The germline gives CDR1 MDHEN, CDR2 SYDVKM. The length of the CDR3 is 14 residues. In DNA, the CDR3 is TGTGCCAGCAGTCAATTCGCTTACTTCACTGAAGCTTTCTTT. The encoded protein is CASSQFAYFTEAFF.

The CDR3 sequence: CASSPRTSGATDTQYF. CDR3 in DNA: TGTGCCAGCTCACCACGGACTAGCGGGGCCACAGATACGCAGTATTTT. J is TRBJ2-3 and V is TRBV18; 12 nucleotides line up with TRBD2. CDR3 size: 16 residues. The germline gives CDR1 KGHSH, CDR2 LQKENI. V lost 1 base, J lost 2 bases, and 1 base stayed unmatched.

The chain recombines TRBV7-3 with TRBJ1-2; 9 bases agree with TRBD1. The CDR3 contains 15 residues. The germline V gene encodes CDR1 SGHTA and CDR2 FQGTGA. Unmatched junction bases numbered 2, after V lost 1 base and J lost 2 bases. The CDR3 loop is CASSLMGQGNYGYTF. The CDR3 nucleotides are TGTGCCAGCAGCTTAATGGGACAGGGCAACTATGGCTACACCTTC.

The rearrangement links TRBV6-1 to TRBJ1-2, with 8 bases identical to TRBD1. The CDR3 covers 13 residues. In germline, CDR1 is MNHNS, CDR2 SASEGT. V lost 7 bases to trimming and J lost 5 bases; unmatched junction nucleotides: 6. The CDR3 sequence is CASTTGTGYGYTF. The DNA for the CDR3 is TGTGCCAGCACAACCGGGACAGGATATGGCTACACCTTC.

The chain is built from TRBV15 and TRBJ1-3, with D possibly TRBD1 on 6 matching bases. The V gene lost 3 bases and the J gene lost 0 bases, with 12 bases spanning the gap. Per germline, CDR1 LNHNV and CDR2 YYDKDF (reference sequence). The CDR3 has 16 amino acids. The CDR3, as DNA: TGTGCCACCAGCAGCCGGGACACCTACTCTGGAAACACCATATATTTT. Encoded protein: CATSSRDTYSGNTIYF.

The V call is TRBV6-6, the J call TRBJ1-3; possibly TRBD1 for D (5 bases). V lost 0 bases and J 3 bases, leaving 9 bases between the germline ends. CDR1 is MNHNY, CDR2 SVGAGI, per germline (reference sequence). There are 15 residues in the CDR3. The CDR3 DNA sequence: TGTGCCAGCAGTTACTCTGACAGAATTGGAAACACCATATATTTT. It is translated as CASSYSDRIGNTIYF.

The chain combines TRBV7-2 with TRBJ2-7, with D maybe TRBD1 (6 bases). The germline V gene has CDR1 SGHTA and CDR2 FQGNSA. This CDR3 has 14 amino acids. Trimming pared 8 bases from V and 0 bases from J, leaving 14 bases between. For the CDR3, the DNA is TGTGCCAGCGCCCCCCAGGGGAGCTCCTACGAGCAGTACTTC. Translation gives CASAPQGSSYEQYF.

V gene TRBV28 combines with J gene TRBJ2-3, with 9 bases that match TRBD2. V gave up 2 bases and J gave up 7 bases; unmatched junction bases: 7. Germline CDR1 is MDHEN and CDR2 is SYDVKM. CDR3 length equals 15 residues. The CDR3 bases are TGTGCCAGCAGTTTAAGGCGGGAGGGCCGTCATACGCAGTATTTT. Translated: CASSLRREGRHTQYF.

The table lists this clone with a count of one. This chain joins TRBV11-2 and TRBJ2-3; 9 positions agree with TRBD2. The V gene's germline CDR1 is SGHAT and CDR2 FQNNGV. This CDR3 contains 18 residues. Trimming at V came to 0 bases and at J to 2 bases, leaving 9 bases not matched to a gene. The CDR3 sequence is CASSLDRLAGGVTDTQYF. As DNA, the CDR3 is TGTGCCAGCAGCTTAGATCGTCTGGCGGGGGGGGTCACAGATACGCAGTATTTT. The full variable domain, rest sourced from reference TRBV11-2 and TRBJ2-3, is EAGVAQSPRYKIIEKRQSVAFWCNPISGHATLYWYQQILGQGPKLLIQFQNNGVVDDSQLPKDRFSAERLKGVDSTLKIQPAKLEDSAVYLCASSLDRLAGGVTDTQYFGPGTRLTVL.

This rearrangement joins TRBV29-1 to TRBJ2-1, with TRBD2 matching 8 bases. Germline CDR1 reads SQVTM; CDR2 reads ANQGSEA. V was pared by 5 bases and J by 0 bases, with 3 bases of the junction left unmatched. This CDR3 is 14 amino acids long. CDR3 nucleotide sequence: TGCAGCGTTACCCGGGGGGGCTCCTACAATGAGCAGTTCTTC. Its translation: CSVTRGGSYNEQFF.

V and J are TRBV2 and TRBJ2-7, with 10 positions matching TRBD2. Germline V CDR1 and CDR2: SNHLY, FYNNEI. With 6 bases clipped from V and 0 bases from J, the junction kept 26 bases outside the gene matches. This CDR3 has 22 residues. CDR3 DNA: TGTGCCAGCAGCCCCAGAGGGGGGACAGGACCCAGGACTAGCGGAATCTCCTACGAGCAGTACTTC. This sequence encodes CASSPRGGTGPRTSGISYEQYF.

The rearrangement uses TRBV6-1 and TRBJ2-5; TRBD2 aligns across 10 bases. The CDR3 is 15 residues long. V lost 7 bases and J lost 1; bases outside the gene matches: 6. Germline assignment: CDR1 MNHNS and CDR2 SASEGT. The CDR3 nucleotides read TGTGCCAGCACGACCGGGACTAGCGTCCAAGAGACCCAGTACTTC. Amino acids: CASTTGTSVQETQYF.

The V gene is TRBV14, the J gene TRBJ2-7; 12 bases agree with TRBD2. Germline CDR1 and CDR2: SGHDN and FVKESK. CDR3 length equals 19 residues. Germline trimming cut 1 base from V and 2 bases from J; bases unmatched to any gene: 12. This CDR3 reads CASSQAGTSGFGKPYEQYF. CDR3 nucleotide sequence: TGTGCCAGCAGCCAAGCCGGGACTAGCGGGTTTGGGAAACCCTACGAGCAGTACTTC.

This chain joins TRBV7-2 and TRBJ1-2, with D possibly matching TRBD1 (6 bases). Trimming removed 2 bases at V and 4 bases at J, with 14 bases between. Per the germline V gene, CDR1 is SGHTA and CDR2 is FQGNSA. The CDR3 sequence is 15 residues long. Here the CDR3 DNA reads TGTGCCAGCAGCTTACCGAGTACAGGGCCCTATGGCTACACCTTC. It is translated as CASSLPSTGPYGYTF. The variable domain in full, with the rest retrieved from reference TRBV7-2 and TRBJ1-2, is GAGVSQSPSNKVTEKGKDVELRCDPISGHTALYWYRQSLGQGLEFLIYFQGNSAPDKSGLPSDRFSAERTGGSVSTLTIQRTQQEDSAVYLCASSLPSTGPYGYTFGSGTRLTVV.

The chain joins TRBV25-1 to TRBJ1-1; D not resolved. CDR1 is MGHDK, CDR2 SYGVNS, per germline. V lost 1 base and J lost 1, with 10 bases in between. CDR3 length: 15 residues. The CDR3 here is CASSESEGKNTEAFF. The CDR3, as DNA: TGTGCCAGCAGTGAATCGGAGGGAAAGAACACTGAAGCTTTCTTT.

The chain couples TRBV5-1 to TRBJ2-5, with 12 bases fitting TRBD2. The CDR3 totals 14 residues. Germline-derived CDR1 and CDR2 are SGHRS and YFSETQ. With V trimmed by 4 bases and J by 3 bases, 1 base remained unmatched. As DNA, the CDR3 is TGCGCCAGCAGCAGACTAGCGGGGGAAGAGACCCAGTACTTC. Translated, it gives CASSRLAGEETQYF. The complete variable domain, with remaining parts taken from reference TRBV5-1 and TRBJ2-5, reads KAGVTQTPRYLIKTRGQQVTLSCSPISGHRSVSWYQQTPGQGLQFLFEYFSETQRNKGNFPGRFSGRQFSNSRSEMNVSTLELGDSALYLCASSRLAGEETQYFGPGTRLLVL.

Only one count was recorded for this clone. The chain joins TRBV29-1 to TRBJ2-2; 9 nucleotides match TRBD2. CDR3 length: 16 residues. The germline V gene has CDR1 SQVTM and CDR2 ANQGSEA. With 7 bases clipped from V and 0 bases from J, the junction kept 9 bases outside the gene matches. The CDR3 nucleotides read TGCAGCGCCTTTAGCGGGGGTTACGCGAACACCGGGGAGCTGTTTTTT. Its protein is CSAFSGGYANTGELFF.